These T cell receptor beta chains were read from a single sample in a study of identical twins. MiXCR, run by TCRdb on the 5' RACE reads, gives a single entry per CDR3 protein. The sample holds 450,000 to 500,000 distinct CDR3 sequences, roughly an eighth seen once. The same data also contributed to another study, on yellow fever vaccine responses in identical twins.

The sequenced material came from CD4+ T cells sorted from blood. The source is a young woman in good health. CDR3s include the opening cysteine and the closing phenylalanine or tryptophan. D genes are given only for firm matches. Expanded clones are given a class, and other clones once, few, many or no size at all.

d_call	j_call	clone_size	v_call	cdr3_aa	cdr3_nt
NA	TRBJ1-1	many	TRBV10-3	CASIPPGWSEAFF	TGTGCCTCAATCCCCCCGGGCTGGAGTGAAGCTTTCTTT
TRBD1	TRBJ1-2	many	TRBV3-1	CASSPTGISPYGYTF	TGTGCCAGCAGCCCGACAGGGATTTCGCCTTACGGCTACACCTTC
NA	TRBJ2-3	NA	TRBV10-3	CAISSEAGTDTQYF	TGTGCCATCAGTTCAGAAGCGGGCACAGATACGCAGTATTTT
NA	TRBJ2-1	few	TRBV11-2	CASSLVVGDEQFF	TGTGCCAGCAGCTTAGTAGTGGGAGATGAGCAGTTCTTC
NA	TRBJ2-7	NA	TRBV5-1	CASPVACTYEQYF	TGCGCCAGCCCGGTGGCCTGCACCTACGAGCAGTACTTC
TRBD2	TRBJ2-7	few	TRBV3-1	CASSLTSGVYEQYF	TGTGCCAGCAGCTTAACTAGCGGGGTATACGAGCAGTACTTC
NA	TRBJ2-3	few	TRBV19	CASSIGQIPSTDTQYF	TGTGCCAGTAGTATCGGACAGATCCCTAGCACAGATACGCAGTATTTT
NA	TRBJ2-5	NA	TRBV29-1	CSVGWVGTQYF	TGCAGCGTCGGGTGGGTAGGGACCCAGTACTTC
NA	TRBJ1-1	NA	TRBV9	CASSVGPTPGGTEAFF	TGTGCCAGCAGCGTAGGCCCCACGCCCGGGGGCACTGAAGCTTTCTTT
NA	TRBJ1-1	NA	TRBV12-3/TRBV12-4	CASSHLPTEAFF	TGTGCCAGCAGCCATTTGCCCACTGAAGCTTTCTTT
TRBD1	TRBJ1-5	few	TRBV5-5	CASSPGQGAKFGQPQHF	TGTGCCAGCAGCCCGGGACAGGGGGCGAAGTTTGGCCAGCCCCAGCATTTT
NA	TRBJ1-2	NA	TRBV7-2	CASSFDGPGAYGYTF	TGTGCCAGCAGCTTCGATGGTCCGGGGGCGTATGGCTACACCTTC
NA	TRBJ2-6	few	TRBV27	CASRSQGTGANVLTF	TGTGCCAGCCGATCGCAGGGGACCGGGGCCAACGTCCTGACTTTC
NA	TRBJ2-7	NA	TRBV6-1	CASSQGPNYEQYF	TGTGCCAGCAGTCAGGGACCGAACTACGAGCAGTACTTC
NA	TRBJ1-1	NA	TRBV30	CAWNPLGTEAFF	TGTGCCTGGAATCCTTTAGGGACTGAAGCTTTCTTT
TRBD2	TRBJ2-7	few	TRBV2	CASSTRRREGREQYF	TGTGCCAGCAGCACCCGCAGGCGGGAGGGTCGCGAGCAGTACTTC
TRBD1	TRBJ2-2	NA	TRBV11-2	CASSLIFVGTGYHGELFF	TGTGCCAGCAGCTTAATATTCGTCGGGACAGGGTATCACGGGGAGCTGTTTTTT
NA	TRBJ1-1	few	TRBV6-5	CASSYSVTATEAFF	TGTGCCAGCAGTTACTCTGTTACGGCCACTGAAGCTTTCTTT
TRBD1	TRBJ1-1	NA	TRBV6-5	CASSYGTGRSTEAFF	TGTGCCAGCAGTTACGGGACAGGCAGAAGTACTGAAGCTTTCTTT
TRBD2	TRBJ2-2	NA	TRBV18	CASSPSLAGGNTGELFF	TGTGCCAGCTCACCAAGTCTAGCGGGAGGGAACACCGGGGAGCTGTTTTTT
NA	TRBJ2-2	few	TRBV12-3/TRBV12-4	CASRPVPGNTGELFF	TGTGCCAGCAGGCCAGTTCCAGGGAACACCGGGGAGCTGTTTTTT
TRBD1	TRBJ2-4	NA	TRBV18	CASSPRDSALAKNIQYF	TGTGCCAGCTCACCACGGGACAGCGCCCTAGCCAAAAACATTCAGTACTTC
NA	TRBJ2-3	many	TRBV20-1	CSERVVDTQYF	TGCAGTGAGAGAGTGGTGGATACGCAGTATTTT
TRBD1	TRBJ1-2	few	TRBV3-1	CASTFSGQPYYGYTF	TGTGCCAGCACGTTTTCGGGACAGCCTTACTATGGCTACACCTTC
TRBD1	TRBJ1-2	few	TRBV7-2	CASSWQTGVAGYTF	TGTGCCAGCAGCTGGCAAACAGGGGTAGCTGGCTACACCTTC
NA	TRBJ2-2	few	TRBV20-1	CSARNIGELFF	TGCAGTGCTAGGAACATCGGGGAGCTGTTTTTT
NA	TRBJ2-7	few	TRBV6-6	CASSSLEAYEQYF	TGTGCCAGCAGTTCCCTAGAGGCCTACGAGCAGTACTTC
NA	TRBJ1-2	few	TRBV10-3	CAISDTTLYTF	TGTGCCATCAGTGACACCACGTTGTACACCTTC
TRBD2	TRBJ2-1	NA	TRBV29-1	CSVSTPVSGSPYNEQFF	TGCAGCGTTTCAACCCCCGTTAGCGGGAGTCCTTACAATGAGCAGTTCTTC
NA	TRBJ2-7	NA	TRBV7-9	CASSAGTVVHF	TGTGCCAGCAGCGCCGGGACCGTCGTGCACTTC
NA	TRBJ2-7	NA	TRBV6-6	CASTYSRDEQYF	TGTGCCAGCACCTACTCTCGGGACGAGCAGTACTTC
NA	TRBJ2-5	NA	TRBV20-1	CSARDPQGGSRETQYF	TGCAGTGCTAGAGATCCCCAGGGAGGTTCGAGAGAGACCCAGTACTTC
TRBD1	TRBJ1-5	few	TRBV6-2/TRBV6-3	CAVRDRGKPQHF	TGTGCCGTCCGGGACAGGGGGAAGCCCCAGCATTTT
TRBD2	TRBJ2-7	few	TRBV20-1	CSAPPGTSYYEQYF	TGCAGTGCGCCCCCCGGGACTAGCTACTACGAGCAGTACTTC
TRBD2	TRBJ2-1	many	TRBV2	CASKSFGLADLDEQFF	TGTGCCAGCAAAAGTTTCGGACTAGCGGACCTGGATGAGCAGTTCTTC
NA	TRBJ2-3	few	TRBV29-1	CSVSGAGDTDTQYF	TGCAGCGTTTCCGGGGCAGGAGACACAGATACGCAGTATTTT
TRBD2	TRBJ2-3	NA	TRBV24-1	CATSASSGGAYTQYF	TGTGCCACCAGTGCTTCCAGCGGGGGGGCTTATACGCAGTATTTT
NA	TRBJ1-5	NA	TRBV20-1	CSARDQGRVPSNQPQHF	TGCAGTGCTAGAGATCAGGGCAGGGTACCGAGCAATCAGCCCCAGCATTTT
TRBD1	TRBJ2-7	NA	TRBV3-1	CASSQAPGQAYEQYF	TGTGCCAGCAGCCAAGCGCCGGGACAGGCCTACGAGCAGTACTTC
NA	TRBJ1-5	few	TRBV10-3	CAISESRGDQPQHF	TGTGCCATCAGTGAGTCGAGGGGTGATCAGCCCCAGCATTTT
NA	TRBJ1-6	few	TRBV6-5	CASSYGIRGFLHF	TGTGCCAGCAGTTACGGTATAAGGGGGTTCCTCCACTTT
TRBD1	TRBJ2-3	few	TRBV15	CATSSPGQGTQYF	TGTGCCACCAGCTCCCCGGGACAGGGAACGCAGTATTTT
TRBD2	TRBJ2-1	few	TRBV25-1	CASSVSSGLAAQRGAYNEQFF	TGTGCCAGCAGTGTCTCCTCGGGACTAGCGGCCCAGAGGGGGGCCTACAATGAGCAGTTCTTC
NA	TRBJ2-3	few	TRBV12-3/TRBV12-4	CASSLASLPSDTQYF	TGTGCCAGCAGTTTAGCGTCTCTACCCTCAGATACGCAGTATTTT
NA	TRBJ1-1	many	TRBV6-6	CASTSGGHTEAFF	TGTGCCAGCACCTCCGGGGGACACACTGAAGCTTTCTTT
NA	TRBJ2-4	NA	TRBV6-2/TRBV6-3	CASSYRRVGAKNIQYF	TGTGCCAGCAGTTACCGCAGGGTCGGAGCCAAAAACATTCAGTACTTC
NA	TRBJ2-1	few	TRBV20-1	CSARPSPGGEQFF	TGCAGTGCTAGGCCGTCCCCTGGGGGTGAGCAGTTCTTC
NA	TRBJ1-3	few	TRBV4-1	CASSQDRIGDFWSTSSGNTIYF	TGCGCCAGCAGCCAAGACCGGATCGGGGACTTCTGGTCCACCTCTTCTGGAAACACCATATATTTT
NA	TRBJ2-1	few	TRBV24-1	CATSDYRRGNPNEQFF	TGTGCCACCAGCGATTACAGGCGGGGTAATCCCAATGAGCAGTTCTTC